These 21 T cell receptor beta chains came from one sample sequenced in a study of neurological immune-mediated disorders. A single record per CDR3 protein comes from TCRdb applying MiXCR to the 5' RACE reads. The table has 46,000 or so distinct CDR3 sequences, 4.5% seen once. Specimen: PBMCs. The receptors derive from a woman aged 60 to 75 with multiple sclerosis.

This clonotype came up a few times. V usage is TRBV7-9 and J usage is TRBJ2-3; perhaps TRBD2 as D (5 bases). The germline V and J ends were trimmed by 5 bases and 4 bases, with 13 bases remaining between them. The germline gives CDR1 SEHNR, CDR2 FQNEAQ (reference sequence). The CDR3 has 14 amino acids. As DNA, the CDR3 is TGTGCCAGCAGCCTAAACCGGGGATCAGATACGCAGTATTTT. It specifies CASSLNRGSDTQYF.

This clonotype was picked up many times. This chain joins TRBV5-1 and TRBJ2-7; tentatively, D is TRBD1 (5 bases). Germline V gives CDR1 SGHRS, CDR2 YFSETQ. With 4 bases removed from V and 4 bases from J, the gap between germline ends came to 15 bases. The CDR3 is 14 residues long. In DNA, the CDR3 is TGCGCCAGCAGCCCCTTGTGGGGCGAATACGAGCAGTACTTC. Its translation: CASSPLWGEYEQYF.

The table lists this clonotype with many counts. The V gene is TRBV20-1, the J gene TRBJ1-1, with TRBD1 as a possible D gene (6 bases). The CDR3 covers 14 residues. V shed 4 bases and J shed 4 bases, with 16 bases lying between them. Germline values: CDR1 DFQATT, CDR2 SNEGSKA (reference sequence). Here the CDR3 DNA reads TGCAGTGCTACCAGGGCCCGCAGGGGCACTGAAGCTTTCTTT. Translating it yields CSATRARRGTEAFF.

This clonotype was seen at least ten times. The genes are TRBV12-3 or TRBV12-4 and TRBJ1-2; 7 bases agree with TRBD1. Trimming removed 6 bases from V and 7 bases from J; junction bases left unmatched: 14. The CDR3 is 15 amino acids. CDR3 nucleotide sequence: TGTGCCAGCAGACATTCTCGGACAGGCCCAAGTGGCTACACCTTC. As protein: CASRHSRTGPSGYTF.

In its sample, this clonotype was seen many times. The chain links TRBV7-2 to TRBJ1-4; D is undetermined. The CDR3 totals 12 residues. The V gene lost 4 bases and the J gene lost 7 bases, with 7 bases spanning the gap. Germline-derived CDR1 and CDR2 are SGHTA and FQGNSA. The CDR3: CASSSPGEKLFF. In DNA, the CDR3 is TGTGCCAGCAGCTCCCCAGGTGAAAAACTGTTTTTT.

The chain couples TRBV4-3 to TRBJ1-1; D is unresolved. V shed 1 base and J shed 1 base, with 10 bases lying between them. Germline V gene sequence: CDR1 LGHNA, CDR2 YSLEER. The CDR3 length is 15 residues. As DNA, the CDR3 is TGCGCCAGCAGCCAAGTTCCCGGTCGGAACACTGAAGCTTTCTTT. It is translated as CASSQVPGRNTEAFF.

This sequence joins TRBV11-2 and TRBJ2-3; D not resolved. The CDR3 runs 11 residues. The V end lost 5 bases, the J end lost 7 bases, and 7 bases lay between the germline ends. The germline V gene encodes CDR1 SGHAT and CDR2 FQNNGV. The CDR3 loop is CASSPVNTQYF. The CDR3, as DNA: TGTGCCAGCAGCCCCGTAAATACGCAGTATTTT.

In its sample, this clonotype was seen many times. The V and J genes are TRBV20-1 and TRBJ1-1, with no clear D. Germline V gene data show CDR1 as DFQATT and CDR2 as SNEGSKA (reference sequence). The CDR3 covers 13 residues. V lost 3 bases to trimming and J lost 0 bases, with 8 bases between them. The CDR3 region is CSARFQLNTEAFF. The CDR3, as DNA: TGCAGTGCTAGGTTTCAGCTGAACACTGAAGCTTTCTTT.

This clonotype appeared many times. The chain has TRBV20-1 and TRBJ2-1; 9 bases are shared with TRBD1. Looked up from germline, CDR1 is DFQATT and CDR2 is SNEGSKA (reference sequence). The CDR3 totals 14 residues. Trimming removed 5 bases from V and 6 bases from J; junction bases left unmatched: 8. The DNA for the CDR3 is TGCAGTGCTCTGGGACAGGGAGGCGGCAATGAGCAGTTCTTC. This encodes CSALGQGGGNEQFF.

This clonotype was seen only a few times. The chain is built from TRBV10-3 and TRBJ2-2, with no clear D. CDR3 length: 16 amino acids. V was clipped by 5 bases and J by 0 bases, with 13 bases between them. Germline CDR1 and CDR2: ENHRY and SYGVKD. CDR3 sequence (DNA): TGTGCCATCAGTATGGCGTACCCGACGAACACCGGGGAGCTGTTTTTT. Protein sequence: CAISMAYPTNTGELFF.

For the CDR3, the DNA is TGCAGTGCTACCACCCACAGGGACCAGTACTTC. Translation gives CSATTHRDQYF. V usage is TRBV20-1 and J usage is TRBJ2-5, with a possible D match to TRBD1 (6 bases). The CDR3 has 11 amino acids. Trimming took off 4 bases at V and 10 bases at J, with 13 bases between the two ends. CDR1 and CDR2 from the germline V gene are DFQATT and SNEGSKA (reference sequence).

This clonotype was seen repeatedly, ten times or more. CDR3 protein: CATSDPNQPQHF. CDR3 sequence (DNA): TGTGCCACCAGTGACCCTAATCAGCCCCAGCATTTT. The J gene is TRBJ1-5, the V gene TRBV24-1; no reliable D call. CDR3 length: 12 amino acids. Deletions cut 4 bases from V and 4 bases from J, with 4 bases between. CDR1 is KGHDR, CDR2 SFDVKD, per germline.

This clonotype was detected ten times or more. The CDR3 loop reads CSTGTEYEQYF. The CDR3 DNA follows: TGCAGTACCGGGACAGAGTACGAGCAGTACTTC. The chain links TRBV20-1 to TRBJ2-7; TRBD1 aligns across 7 bases. This CDR3 spans 11 amino acids. With 8 bases clipped from V and 4 bases from J, the junction kept 5 bases outside the gene matches. In germline, CDR1 is DFQATT, CDR2 SNEGSKA (reference sequence).

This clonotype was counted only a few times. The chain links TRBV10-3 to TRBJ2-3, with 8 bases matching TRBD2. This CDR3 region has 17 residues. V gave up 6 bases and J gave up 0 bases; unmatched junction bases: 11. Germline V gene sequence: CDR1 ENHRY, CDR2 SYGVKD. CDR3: CAISTSGGGASTDTQYF. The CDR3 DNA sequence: TGTGCCATCAGCACTAGCGGAGGAGGGGCTAGCACAGATACGCAGTATTTT.

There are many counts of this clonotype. The CDR3 is CASSDGHSGRHTDTQYF. DNA for the CDR3: TGTGCCAGCAGTGACGGACATAGCGGGAGGCACACAGATACGCAGTATTTT. This rearrangement joins TRBV6-5 to TRBJ2-3, with 10 bases lining up with TRBD2. With V trimmed by 5 bases and J by 2 bases, 10 bases remained unmatched. Per germline, CDR1 MNHEY and CDR2 SVGAGI. The CDR3 spans 17 residues.

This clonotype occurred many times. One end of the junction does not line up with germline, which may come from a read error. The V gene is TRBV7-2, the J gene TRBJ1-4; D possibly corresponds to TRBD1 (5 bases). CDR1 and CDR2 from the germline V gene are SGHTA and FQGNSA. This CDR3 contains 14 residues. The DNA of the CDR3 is TGTGCCAGCAGCCCCCGGACAACAAATGAAAAACTGTTTTTT. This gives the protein CASSPRTTNEKLFF.

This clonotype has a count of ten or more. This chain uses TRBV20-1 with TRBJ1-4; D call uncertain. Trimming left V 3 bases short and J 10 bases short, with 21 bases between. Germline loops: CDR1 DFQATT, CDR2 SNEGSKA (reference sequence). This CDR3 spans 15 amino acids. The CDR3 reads CSARAAEPTIGKLFF. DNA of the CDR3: TGCAGTGCTAGGGCGGCGGAACCAACTATCGGAAAACTGTTTTTT.

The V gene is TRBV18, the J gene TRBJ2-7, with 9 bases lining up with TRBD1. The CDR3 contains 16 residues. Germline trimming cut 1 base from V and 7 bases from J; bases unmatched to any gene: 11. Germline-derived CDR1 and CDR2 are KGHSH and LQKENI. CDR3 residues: CASSPQYGTGPKEQYF. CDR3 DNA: TGTGCCAGCTCACCACAATACGGGACAGGGCCCAAGGAGCAGTACTTC.

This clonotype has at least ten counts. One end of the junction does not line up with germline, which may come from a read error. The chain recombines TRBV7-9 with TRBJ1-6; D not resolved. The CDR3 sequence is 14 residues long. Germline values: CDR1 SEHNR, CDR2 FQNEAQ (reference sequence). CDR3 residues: CASSFVQINSPLNF. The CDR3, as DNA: TGTGCCAGCAGCTTCGTACAGATAAATTCACCCCTCAACTTT.

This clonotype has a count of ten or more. The CDR3 loop reads CSANIAGELFF. The CDR3 nucleotides read TGCAGTGCTAATATAGCCGGGGAGCTGTTTTTT. The chain recombines TRBV20-1 with TRBJ2-2; D is uncertain. In germline, CDR1 is DFQATT, CDR2 SNEGSKA (reference sequence). CDR3 length: 11 residues. V lost 4 bases to trimming and J lost 6 bases, with 6 bases between them.

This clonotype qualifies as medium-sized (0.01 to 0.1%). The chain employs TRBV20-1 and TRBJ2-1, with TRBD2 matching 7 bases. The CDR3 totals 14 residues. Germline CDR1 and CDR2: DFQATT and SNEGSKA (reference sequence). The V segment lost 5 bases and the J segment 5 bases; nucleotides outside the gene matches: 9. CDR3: CSAGVAGEDNEQFF. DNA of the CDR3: TGCAGTGCTGGGGTTGCGGGAGAGGACAATGAGCAGTTCTTC.